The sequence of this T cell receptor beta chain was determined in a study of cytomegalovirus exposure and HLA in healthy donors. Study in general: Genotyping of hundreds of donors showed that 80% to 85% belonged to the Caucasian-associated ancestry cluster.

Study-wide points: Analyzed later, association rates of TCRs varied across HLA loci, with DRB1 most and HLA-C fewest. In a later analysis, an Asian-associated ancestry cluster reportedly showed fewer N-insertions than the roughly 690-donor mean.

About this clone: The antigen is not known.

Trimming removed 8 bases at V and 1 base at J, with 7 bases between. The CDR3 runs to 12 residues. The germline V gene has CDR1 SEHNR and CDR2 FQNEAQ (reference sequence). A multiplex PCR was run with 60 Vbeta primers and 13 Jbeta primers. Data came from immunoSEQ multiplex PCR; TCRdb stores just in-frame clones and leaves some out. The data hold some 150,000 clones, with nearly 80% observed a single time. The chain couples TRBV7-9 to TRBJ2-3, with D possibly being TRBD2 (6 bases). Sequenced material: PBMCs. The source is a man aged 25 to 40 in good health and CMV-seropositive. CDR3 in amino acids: CASWGGTDTQYF. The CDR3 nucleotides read TGTGCCAGCTGGGGGGGCACAGATACGCAGTATTTT.